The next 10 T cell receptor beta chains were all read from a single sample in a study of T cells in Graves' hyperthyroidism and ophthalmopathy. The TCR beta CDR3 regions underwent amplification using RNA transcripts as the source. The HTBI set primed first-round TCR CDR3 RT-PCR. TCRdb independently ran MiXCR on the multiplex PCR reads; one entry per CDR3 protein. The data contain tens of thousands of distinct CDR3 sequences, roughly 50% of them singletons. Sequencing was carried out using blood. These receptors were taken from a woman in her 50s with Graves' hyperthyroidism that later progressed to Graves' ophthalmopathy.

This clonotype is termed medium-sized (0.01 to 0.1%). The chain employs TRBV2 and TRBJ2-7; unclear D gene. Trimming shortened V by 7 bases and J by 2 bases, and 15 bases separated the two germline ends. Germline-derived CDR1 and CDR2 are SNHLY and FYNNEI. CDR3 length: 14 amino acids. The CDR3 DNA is TGTGCCAGCACCTTGACCGGTAAGACCTACGAGCAGTACTTC. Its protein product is CASTLTGKTYEQYF.

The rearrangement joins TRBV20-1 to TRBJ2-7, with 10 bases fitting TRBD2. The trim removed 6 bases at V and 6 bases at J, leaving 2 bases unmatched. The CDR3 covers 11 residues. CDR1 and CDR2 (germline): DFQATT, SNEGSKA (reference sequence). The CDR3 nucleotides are TGCAGTGCGAGACTAGCGGGCGAGCAGTACTTC. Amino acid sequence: CSARLAGEQYF.

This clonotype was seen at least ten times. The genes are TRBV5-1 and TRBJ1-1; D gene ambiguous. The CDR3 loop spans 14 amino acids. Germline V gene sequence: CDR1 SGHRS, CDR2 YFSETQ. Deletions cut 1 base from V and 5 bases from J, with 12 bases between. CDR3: CASSLRAGWTEAFF. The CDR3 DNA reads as TGCGCCAGCAGCTTGCGAGCGGGGTGGACTGAAGCTTTCTTT.

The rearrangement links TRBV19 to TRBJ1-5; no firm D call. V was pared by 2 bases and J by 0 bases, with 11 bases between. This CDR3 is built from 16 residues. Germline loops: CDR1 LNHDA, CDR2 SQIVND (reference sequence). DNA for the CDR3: TGTGCCAGTAGTATACAATCGGGAGATAGCAATCAGCCCCAGCATTTT. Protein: CASSIQSGDSNQPQHF. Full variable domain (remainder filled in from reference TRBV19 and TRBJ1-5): DGGITQSPKYLFRKEGQNVTLSCEQNLNHDAMYWYRQDPGQGLRLIYYSQIVNDFQKGDIAEGYSVSREKKESFPLTVTSAQKNPTAFYLCASSIQSGDSNQPQHFGDGTRLSIL.

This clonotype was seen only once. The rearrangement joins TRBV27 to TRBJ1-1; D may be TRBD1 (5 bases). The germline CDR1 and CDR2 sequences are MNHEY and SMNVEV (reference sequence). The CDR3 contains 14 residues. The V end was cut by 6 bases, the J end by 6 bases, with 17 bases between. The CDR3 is CASSQTDSSAEAFF. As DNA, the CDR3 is TGTGCCAGCAGCCAGACAGACAGTTCCGCTGAAGCTTTCTTT.

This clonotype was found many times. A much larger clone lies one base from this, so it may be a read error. Here the CDR3 DNA reads TGCAGTGCTAGAGATCCGAACAGTGAGCAGTTCTTC. This translates into CSARDPNSEQFF. This chain joins TRBV20-1 and TRBJ2-1, with no clear D. The length of the CDR3 is 12 residues. Germline V gene sequence: CDR1 DFQATT, CDR2 SNEGSKA (reference sequence). The germline V and J ends were trimmed by 0 bases and 9 bases, with 9 bases remaining between them.

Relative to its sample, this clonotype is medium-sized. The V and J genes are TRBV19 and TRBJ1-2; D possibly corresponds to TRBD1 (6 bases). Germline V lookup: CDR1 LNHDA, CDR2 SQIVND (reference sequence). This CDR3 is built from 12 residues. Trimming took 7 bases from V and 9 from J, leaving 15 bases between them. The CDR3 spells CASKGDEVSYTF. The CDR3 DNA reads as TGTGCCAGTAAGGGGGATGAGGTTAGCTACACCTTC.

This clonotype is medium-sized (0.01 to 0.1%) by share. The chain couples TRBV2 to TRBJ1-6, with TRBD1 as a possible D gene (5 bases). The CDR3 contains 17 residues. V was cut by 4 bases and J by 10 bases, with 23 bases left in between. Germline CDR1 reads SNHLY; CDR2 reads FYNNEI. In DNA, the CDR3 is TGTGCCAGCAGTGGGTGGCAGGGCCGTAGGTTGAGGTCACCCCTCCACTTT. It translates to CASSGWQGRRLRSPLHF.

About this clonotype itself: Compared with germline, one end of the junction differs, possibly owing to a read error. The CDR3 DNA sequence: TGTGCCAGCTGGCTCCCTGGGGCCAACGTCCCGACTTTC. Translated: CASWLPGANVPTF. V and J are TRBV6-1 and TRBJ2-6; D perhaps matches TRBD1 (5 bases). Germline CDR1 and CDR2: MNHNS and SASEGT. The CDR3 consists of 13 residues.

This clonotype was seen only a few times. This chain's CDR3 is CASSPHRDRETQYF. Here the CDR3 DNA reads TGTGCCAGCTCACCTCACCGGGACAGGGAGACCCAGTACTTC. The chain recombines TRBV18 with TRBJ2-5, with 8 bases fitting TRBD1. With 3 bases clipped from V and 5 bases from J, the junction kept 5 bases outside the gene matches. CDR3 length: 14 residues. CDR1 and CDR2 from the germline V gene are KGHSH and LQKENI.